These 20 T cell receptor beta chains came from one sample sequenced in a study of T cells in Graves' hyperthyroidism and ophthalmopathy (dated by TCRdb to the late 2010s). The library was generated by multiplex PCR. TCRdb records Illumina HiSeq 2000 as the sequencer. Amplification of TCR beta CDR3 regions was carried out from RNA transcripts. A first-round RT-PCR of the TCR CDR3 used the HTBI primer set with the Qiagen OneStep RT-PCR kit. TCRdb cleaned the public reads at Q25 with fastp, built clones with MiXCR and kept in-frame beta chains. Each CDR3 protein gets just one entry, which takes the most common genes and DNA from the rows behind it. The sample includes around 450,000 distinct CDR3 sequences, with 15% to 18% observed a single time. The ten largest make up around 7.7% of the sample. The sequenced sample was blood. The source of these receptors is a young woman with Graves' hyperthyroidism.

The sample holds many counts of this clonotype. The chain is built from TRBV12-3 or TRBV12-4 and TRBJ2-1, with 8 bases that match TRBD1. The CDR3 contains 15 residues. The ends lost 6 bases at V and 7 bases at J; junction bases unmatched: 11. In nucleotides, the CDR3 is TGTGCCAGCAGCCCCCCTCGGACAGGGAGGAATGAGCAGTTCTTC. Protein sequence: CASSPPRTGRNEQFF.

This clonotype appeared a few times. The rearrangement joins TRBV5-4 to TRBJ2-1, with D uncertain. V lost 1 base and J lost 4, with 9 bases in between. The CDR3 sequence is 14 residues long. CDR1 and CDR2 (germline): SGHNT, YYREEE (reference sequence). CDR3 residues: CASSLLGDYNEQFF. As DNA, the CDR3 is TGTGCCAGCAGCTTGCTGGGTGATTACAATGAGCAGTTCTTC.

V is TRBV5-1 and J is TRBJ2-2; D is perhaps TRBD1 or TRBD2 (5 bases each). The CDR3 loop spans 14 amino acids. The germline gives CDR1 SGHRS, CDR2 YFSETQ. V was pared by 4 bases and J by 6 bases, with 13 bases between. The CDR3 sequence is CASSEALGAGELFF. Written as DNA, the CDR3 is TGCGCCAGCAGCGAGGCGCTGGGGGCCGGGGAGCTGTTTTTT.

This clonotype was detected many times. This CDR3 is CASSGTDYNYGYTF. The CDR3, as DNA: TGTGCCAGCTCTGGGACGGACTATAACTATGGCTACACCTTC. The chain couples TRBV18 to TRBJ1-2; perhaps TRBD1 as D (5 bases). The V and J ends lost 6 bases and 1 base respectively, with 12 bases between them. The CDR3 has 14 amino acids. Germline V gene data show CDR1 as KGHSH and CDR2 as LQKENI.

At least ten counts were recorded for this clonotype. The rearrangement links TRBV28 to TRBJ2-7, with a weak D call TRBD1 (7 bases). CDR1 is MDHEN and CDR2 is SYDVKM in the germline V gene. CDR3 length: 14 residues. Trimming took off 4 bases at V and 2 bases at J, with 12 bases between the two ends. In nucleotides, the CDR3 is TGTGCCAGCAGTTCCGACAGGGAGGCCTACGAGCAGTACTTC. Encoded protein: CASSSDREAYEQYF.

Points on this clonotype: This could be a read error, since a much larger clone is one nucleotide away. The chain has TRBV27 and TRBJ1-4; D may be TRBD1 (5 bases). This CDR3 comprises 14 residues. In germline, CDR1 is MNHEY, CDR2 SMNVEV (reference sequence). The CDR3 sequence: CASSSLGTDEKLLF. The CDR3 nucleotides are TGTGCCAGCAGTTCCCTAGGGACTGATGAAAAACTGCTTTTT.

Many counts were recorded for this clonotype. The gene calls are TRBV18 and TRBJ2-5, with D hard to call. Trimming left V 7 bases short and J 0 bases short, with 6 bases between. Germline V gene sequence: CDR1 KGHSH, CDR2 LQKENI. This CDR3 region has 12 residues. The CDR3 loop reads CASCRYQETQYF. The CDR3 DNA follows: TGTGCCAGCTGCCGCTACCAAGAGACCCAGTACTTC.

In its sample, this clonotype was seen many times. The rearrangement joins TRBV20-1 to TRBJ1-5, with D perhaps TRBD1 (6 bases). This CDR3 spans 19 amino acids. With 2 bases removed from V and 0 bases from J, the gap between germline ends came to 23 bases. Germline assignment: CDR1 DFQATT and CDR2 SNEGSKA (reference sequence). The CDR3 reads CSARREGGESFGSNQPQHF. The CDR3 DNA reads as TGCAGTGCTAGAAGAGAGGGGGGCGAGAGTTTTGGTAGCAATCAGCCCCAGCATTTT.

This clonotype was counted between two and nine times. The gene calls are TRBV6-2 or TRBV6-3 and TRBJ2-7; a weak D match, TRBD2 (5 bases). The V end lost 1 base, the J end lost 6 bases, and 19 bases lay between the germline ends. The CDR3 is 16 amino acids. From germline, CDR1 is MNHEY and CDR2 SVGEGT. The chain's CDR3 is CASSYCAGAAACEQYF. The CDR3 nucleotides read TGTGCCAGCAGTTACTGTGCGGGCGCAGCCGCATGCGAGCAGTACTTC.

Only a few counts were recorded for this clonotype. V gene TRBV5-1 combines with J gene TRBJ2-3; D is uncertain. CDR3 length equals 13 residues. V was cut by 0 bases and J by 8 bases, with 10 bases left in between. Germline CDR1 SGHRS, CDR2 YFSETQ. In DNA, the CDR3 is TGCGCCAGCAGCTTGGCTTCCCCCATTACGCAGTATTTT. This encodes CASSLASPITQYF.

This clonotype was counted at least ten times. The J gene is TRBJ1-5, the V gene TRBV2; D is ambiguous. Trimming removed 6 bases from V and 3 bases from J, with 15 bases in between. The CDR3 extends over 15 amino acids. CDR1 is SNHLY, CDR2 FYNNEI, per germline. The DNA of the CDR3 is TGTGCCAGCAGGGGAGTTGGGCTCACCAATCAGCCCCAGCATTTT. Its translation: CASRGVGLTNQPQHF.

This clonotype was seen at least ten times. The chain employs TRBV5-8 and TRBJ1-4; D call uncertain. The CDR3 consists of 15 residues. Trimming removed 4 bases from V and 4 bases from J, with 14 bases in between. The germline CDR1 and CDR2 sequences are SGHTS and YDEGEE. In DNA form, the CDR3 reads TGTGCCAGCAGCCCCAATAGGGCTCTTAATGAAAAACTGTTTTTT. Amino acids: CASSPNRALNEKLFF.

This clonotype has ten or more counts. This chain joins TRBV5-1 and TRBJ2-3; tentatively, D is TRBD2 (5 bases). V lost 0 bases and J lost 0, with 11 bases in between. The germline V gene has CDR1 SGHRS and CDR2 YFSETQ. The CDR3 sequence is 16 residues long. CDR3 nucleotides: TGCGCCAGCAGCTTGGCCGGGGAGACTAGCACAGATACGCAGTATTTT. It codes for CASSLAGETSTDTQYF.

This clonotype has only a few counts. This chain connects TRBV5-1 to TRBJ1-1; D is uncertain. The V end was cut by 4 bases, the J end by 0 bases, with 13 bases between. The CDR3 runs to 15 residues. Per the germline V gene, CDR1 is SGHRS and CDR2 is YFSETQ. The CDR3 region is CASSVKGPMNTEAFF. The CDR3 bases are TGCGCCAGCAGCGTTAAAGGACCCATGAACACTGAAGCTTTCTTT.

The chain uses TRBV20-1 and TRBJ1-2, with TRBD1 as a possible D gene (6 bases). The CDR3 contains 13 residues. V gave up 2 bases and J gave up 6 bases, with 13 bases separating them. From germline, CDR1 is DFQATT and CDR2 SNEGSKA (reference sequence). The CDR3 loop reads CSARPRQGNGYTF. In DNA form, the CDR3 reads TGCAGTGCTAGACCCCGGCAGGGGAATGGCTACACCTTC.

There are many counts of this clonotype. This sequence joins TRBV25-1 and TRBJ2-7; 16 bases fit TRBD2. V lost 7 bases, J lost 4 bases, and 13 bases stayed unmatched. The CDR3 runs 18 residues. From germline, CDR1 is MGHDK and CDR2 SYGVNS. The CDR3 nucleotides read TGTGCCAGCATTGGGACTAGCGGGAGGGACGGCCCTTTTTACGAGCAGTACTTC. Protein sequence: CASIGTSGRDGPFYEQYF.

This clonotype came up a few times. The chain links TRBV7-3 to TRBJ2-5; TRBD2 agrees at 8 bases. The V gene's germline CDR1 is SGHTA and CDR2 FQGTGA. This CDR3 contains 15 residues. Trimming at V came to 5 bases and at J to 4 bases, leaving 9 bases not matched to a gene. DNA of the CDR3: TGTGCCAGCAGCGTCGGGGGGGGGCGCGGAGAGACCCAGTACTTC. Amino acids: CASSVGGGRGETQYF. Using reference TRBV7-3 and TRBJ2-5 for the parts outside the CDR3, the full variable domain is GAGVSQTPSNKVTEKGKYVELRCDPISGHTALYWYRQSLGQGPEFLIYFQGTGAADDSGLPNDRFFAVRPEGSVSTLKIQRTERGDSAVYLCASSVGGGRGETQYFGPGTRLLVL.

This clonotype has a count of ten or more. This chain uses TRBV3-1 with TRBJ1-2; no reliable D call. This CDR3 is built from 13 residues. V lost 5 bases, J lost 4 bases, and 11 bases lay in between. Per the germline V gene, CDR1 is LGHDT and CDR2 is YNNKEL (reference sequence). The CDR3 nucleotides read TGTGCCAGCAGCAACGGTCGGGGCTATGGCTACACCTTC. This encodes CASSNGRGYGYTF.

This clonotype has ten or more counts. The rearrangement joins TRBV6-1 to TRBJ1-5; D remains unclear. V was trimmed by 7 bases and J by 1 base, leaving 14 bases between them. CDR1 MNHNS and CDR2 SASEGT come from the germline V gene. There are 15 residues in the CDR3. The DNA for the CDR3 is TGTGCCAGCATCTCAGAGGGATCGAGCAATCAGCCCCAGCATTTT. Translating gives CASISEGSSNQPQHF.

This clonotype was counted ten times or more. J is TRBJ2-3 and V is TRBV27; 7 bases are shared with TRBD2. The germline gives CDR1 MNHEY, CDR2 SMNVEV (reference sequence). The junction had 7 bases not matched to a gene; V was cut back by 2 bases and J by 2 bases. The CDR3 extends over 16 amino acids. The CDR3 bases are TGTGCCAGCAGTTTAGGTCCTAGCGGACTCACAGATACGCAGTATTTT. Its protein product is CASSLGPSGLTDTQYF.